This T cell receptor beta chain is from a study of shared clonotypes between healthy human individuals (dated by TCRdb to about 2020). Background on the whole study: The cohort included a few men and two women between 18 and 49 years of age. Leukapheresis yielded between about 0.9 and 10 billion PBMCs per donor. To increase sequencing depth and limit assay-specific biases, TCR repertoire library preparation and sequencing were carried out by different laboratories using diverse techniques. Blood TCR repertoires of about 5 healthy adults were deeply sequenced to estimate repertoire size and the extent of clonotype sharing between individuals.

Trimming takes 6 bases off V and 0 bases off J; junction bases not matched to a gene: 4. Including the terminal cysteine and phenylalanine, the CDR3 comprises 15 residues. Only the CDR3 part of the read is kept: 45 bases, read in frame from the first base. Per the germline V gene, SNHLY is the CDR1 and FYNNEI is the CDR2. TCR CDR3 regions were amplified from genomic DNA by multiplex PCR using the deep immunoSEQ assay. Extracted genomic DNA from each cell subset was spread evenly across all wells of several immunoSEQ 96-well plates, with each plate serving as a replicate. For unsorted PBMC, 250 to 350 ng genomic DNA, equal to tens of thousands of T cell genomes, was loaded into each replicate PCR. Unsorted PBMC genomic DNA was sequenced across ten immunoSEQ deep assay plates. Purified libraries were measured with a Qubit 3.0 fluorometer, size-checked on a Bioanalyzer 2100, and measured again with the KAPA Library Quantification kit. Every immunoSEQ 96-well plate was sequenced on a separate single-read 150-cycle Illumina NextSeq 550 flow cell. The authors processed their data as follows. Because only junctional sequences without quality scores were contained in the immunoSEQ output, filtering matching that applied to full-length reads could not be performed. Sequences were annotated with PyIR, a Python wrapper for IgBLAST v1.9, and V/J genes and CDR3 were assigned using IMGT germline references. Reads with weak V/J assignments (E-value above 1e-6), missing CDR3, stop codons, out-of-frame junctions, or ambiguous translated residues were removed. A V3J clonotype was defined by an identical inferred V gene, J gene, and CDR3 amino acid sequence. To compute the percentage overlap between repertoires, the number of shared unique clonotypes was divided by the size of the smaller repertoire. Repertoire richness was assessed with RTK rarefaction, the Chao1 estimator, and Recon v2.1 estimates of unobserved clonotypes. TCRdb provides this immuneACCESS table in a form limited to in-frame rearrangements. Some clones are lacking; in checked studies, under half of them reflect an unresolved V gene, and why the rest are absent is not known. V and J calls and clone size come straight from that table; D and trimming were deduced from the DNA. The sample table contains about 490,000 clones; only one count was recorded for roughly four fifths of them. Of the sample, about an eighth falls within the top ten clones.

Results the study describes overall, beyond this receptor: Based on pairwise subsampling, the degree of clonotype sharing among donors was expected to be affected by sequencing depth. Sampling was restricted to blood, and TCR repertoires in tissue are likely to differ from TCR repertoires in blood. Because the study included only a small number of donors, the genetic and exposure-history diversity represented was limited.

In regard to this clone: Its antigen has not been determined. No much larger clone exists at a distance of one base, and base qualities are not known.

The donors were healthy, HIV-negative adults with no recently reported acute infections or vaccinations. Only Caucasian adults living in Nashville, Tennessee, USA were represented among the donors. For unsorted samples, some 100 million PBMCs were counted, and genomic DNA was extracted using the QIAamp DNA Blood Mini kit. Blood was collected by leukapheresis, and PBMCs were isolated by Ficoll-Histopaque density gradient centrifugation and then cryopreserved in liquid nitrogen vapor phase. Sequenced material: PBMCs. The source is a woman aged 40 to 49 in good health. Some clones in this sample may be carry-over from other donors' samples. The chain joins TRBV2 to TRBJ2-7, and TRBD2 aligns with 11 junction nucleotides. The bases read TGTGCCAGCAGCGTACTAGCGGGAGCCTCCTACGAGCAGTACTTC. Its coded protein is CASSVLAGASYEQYF.